The TCR beta chain described here comes from a study of blood T cells in healthy people across ages. Study overall: When template switching was applied, about one barcoded beta molecule was captured per two T cells.

With a J-beta primer mix and a sample-barcoded 5' primer, a second PCR ran roughly 6 to 12 cycles. A 12-random-nucleotide template-switch adaptor tagged each cDNA molecule. TCRdb independently ran MiXCR on the 5' RACE reads; one entry per CDR3 protein. Seen here are under 950,000 distinct CDR3 sequences, roughly 20% observed once, and the top ten hold around 21%. Details on this clonotype: Its antigen is not identified.

Study-level findings and limits: Conclusively comparing naive with antigen-experienced cells was impossible with unsorted PBMCs.

The extraction recovered at least 5.5 micrograms of total RNA per sample. J lost 6 bases, V lost 3 bases, and 8 bases had no gene match. Germline CDR1 KGHDR, CDR2 SFDVKD. The CDR3 loop spans 15 amino acids. The chain recombines TRBV24-1 with TRBJ2-3, with TRBD1 matching over 7 bases. The sequencing input was blood. This sequence was found in a man in his sixties or seventies in good health. The CDR3 DNA follows: TGTGCCACCAGTGATCAGACAGGGCGTAAGGATACGCAGTATTTT. Its translation: CATSDQTGRKDTQYF.